These 8 T cell receptor beta chains share one sample of origin, sequenced in a study of PD-1 blockade in classical Hodgkin lymphoma. Each of the patients experienced relapse following autologous stem cell transplantation, and their brentuximab vedotin exposure differed. Method: immunoSEQ multiplex PCR; TCRdb's copy keeps in-frame clones and lacks some. The sample carries about 150,000 clones, 78% recorded once. The sequenced sample was peripheral blood mononuclear cells (PBMCs), obtained before the second cycle of nivolumab. These TCRs come from a human donor with classical Hodgkin lymphoma.

The CDR3 spells CASSSGHYEQYF. The CDR3 nucleotides are TGTGCCAGCAGCTCGGGACACTACGAGCAGTACTTC. The rearrangement joins TRBV11-2 to TRBJ2-7; a possible D gene is TRBD1 (6 bases). Germline V CDR1 and CDR2: SGHAT, FQNNGV. Trimming stripped 4 bases from V and 3 bases from J, with 7 bases between. The CDR3 spans 12 residues.

V gene TRBV11-3 combines with J gene TRBJ2-1; 13 nucleotides match TRBD2. In germline, CDR1 is SGHNT, CDR2 YENEEA. V gave up 1 base and J gave up 8 bases; unmatched junction bases: 8. This CDR3 has 17 residues. CDR3 bases: TGTGCCAGCAGCTTAGCCCCTGGACTAGCGGGAGACTATGAGCAGTTCTTC. Translating it yields CASSLAPGLAGDYEQFF.

The V and J genes are TRBV27 and TRBJ2-1; perhaps TRBD2 as D (6 bases). Germline-derived CDR1 and CDR2 are MNHEY and SMNVEV (reference sequence). V was pared by 2 bases and J by 8 bases, with 10 bases between. The CDR3 runs to 13 residues. DNA of the CDR3: TGTGCCAGCAGTTTAGCGGGATTCGATGAGCAGTTCTTC. It codes for CASSLAGFDEQFF.

This chain joins TRBV6-1 and TRBJ1-1; D call uncertain. The CDR3 has 12 residues. CDR1 is MNHNS, CDR2 SASEGT, per germline. V lost 4 bases and J lost 1, with 4 bases in between. The CDR3, as DNA: TGTGCCAGCAGTGGCAGGAACACTGAAGCTTTCTTT. It yields the protein CASSGRNTEAFF.

V usage is TRBV4-1 and J usage is TRBJ2-2; 9 positions agree with TRBD2. The CDR3 contains 16 residues. CDR1 is MGHRA and CDR2 is YSYEKL in the germline V gene. With V trimmed by 0 bases and J by 7 bases, 6 bases remained unmatched. The DNA of the CDR3 is TGCGCCAGCAGCCAAGATACTAGCGGGCATCGCGGGGAGCTGTTTTTT. It is translated as CASSQDTSGHRGELFF.

This clone was counted a single time. The chain has TRBV7-9 and TRBJ2-1, with a possible D match to TRBD1 (5 bases). V was trimmed by 5 bases and J by 6 bases, leaving 20 bases between them. CDR1 SEHNR and CDR2 FQNEAQ come from the germline V gene (reference sequence). This CDR3 spans 16 amino acids. CDR3 amino acids: CASSPWSAGLGNEQFF. In DNA, the CDR3 is TGTGCCAGCAGCCCCTGGTCGGCAGGGTTGGGCAATGAGCAGTTCTTC.

This clone was observed a few times. This rearrangement joins TRBV5-6 to TRBJ2-5; 10 bases are a match to TRBD2. The CDR3 has 18 residues. J was trimmed by 5 bases and V by 4 bases; bases with no gene match: 17. Germline CDR1 SGHDT, CDR2 YYEEEE. For the CDR3, the DNA is TGTGCCAGCAGCCAACCGGCTAGCGGGAGAGGAATAGGGGAGACCCAGTACTTC. The encoded protein is CASSQPASGRGIGETQYF.

The V gene is TRBV10-3, the J gene TRBJ2-7, with a weak D call TRBD1 (7 bases). The CDR3 loop spans 17 amino acids. Trimming shortened V by 3 bases and J by 3 bases, and 21 bases separated the two germline ends. Germline V CDR1 and CDR2: ENHRY, SYGVKD. The CDR3 region has the DNA TGTGCCATCAGTGAAGGTTTGGGCGGGAACAGGGGCTACGAGCAGTACTTC. Residues: CAISEGLGGNRGYEQYF.